Listed here are 5 T cell receptor beta chains from one sample, sequenced in a study of control samples from healthy donors and cancer patients. Profiled with immunoSEQ multiplex PCR; TCRdb holds only in-frame clones, not every one. Among over 150,000 clones listed, more than 85% were seen once. The specimen was blood. These receptors all stem from a woman aged 40 to 50 in good health.

The chain carries TRBV7-7 and TRBJ2-1; 8 positions match TRBD1. This CDR3 region has 14 residues. V shed 4 bases and J 7 bases; nucleotides not matched to a gene: 6. The V gene's germline CDR1 is SSHAT and CDR2 FNYEAQ (reference sequence). This CDR3 reads CASSSRTGSNEQFF. The CDR3 DNA follows: TGTGCCAGCAGCTCCCGGACAGGGTCGAATGAGCAGTTCTTC.

This clone occurred a few times. The chain combines TRBV5-1 with TRBJ1-4, with unresolved D. V lost 0 bases and J 7 bases, leaving 13 bases between the germline ends. This CDR3 comprises 15 residues. Germline V gene lookup returns CDR1 SGHRS and CDR2 YFSETQ. The CDR3 loop is CASSLALGQSEKLFF. The CDR3 nucleotides read TGCGCCAGCAGCTTGGCTTTAGGTCAGTCTGAAAAACTGTTTTTT.

The chain uses TRBV12-3 or TRBV12-4 and TRBJ1-2; D gene unclear. V was pared by 2 bases and J by 3 bases, with 7 bases between. The CDR3 totals 13 residues. CDR3 in DNA: TGTGCCAGCAGTTTAACAGAACACTATGGCTACACCTTC. Translation: CASSLTEHYGYTF.

The genes are TRBV6-5 and TRBJ2-3; the D is unclear. The CDR3 has 14 residues. Looked up from germline, CDR1 is MNHEY and CDR2 is SVGAGI. The V end lost 10 bases, the J end lost 1 base, and 15 bases lay between the germline ends. The CDR3 sequence is CATRARLGTDTQYF. DNA for the CDR3: TGTGCCACGCGTGCTAGACTGGGCACAGATACGCAGTATTTT.

The rearrangement links TRBV19 to TRBJ1-2; TRBD1 aligns across 7 bases. Losses at the gene ends were 6 bases for V and 1 base for J; bases not matched to a gene: 11. The germline gives CDR1 LNHDA, CDR2 SQIVND (reference sequence). This CDR3 is built from 16 residues. CDR3 in amino acids: CASSDLGTDHNYGYTF. CDR3 bases: TGTGCCAGTAGCGACCTAGGGACAGACCATAACTATGGCTACACCTTC.